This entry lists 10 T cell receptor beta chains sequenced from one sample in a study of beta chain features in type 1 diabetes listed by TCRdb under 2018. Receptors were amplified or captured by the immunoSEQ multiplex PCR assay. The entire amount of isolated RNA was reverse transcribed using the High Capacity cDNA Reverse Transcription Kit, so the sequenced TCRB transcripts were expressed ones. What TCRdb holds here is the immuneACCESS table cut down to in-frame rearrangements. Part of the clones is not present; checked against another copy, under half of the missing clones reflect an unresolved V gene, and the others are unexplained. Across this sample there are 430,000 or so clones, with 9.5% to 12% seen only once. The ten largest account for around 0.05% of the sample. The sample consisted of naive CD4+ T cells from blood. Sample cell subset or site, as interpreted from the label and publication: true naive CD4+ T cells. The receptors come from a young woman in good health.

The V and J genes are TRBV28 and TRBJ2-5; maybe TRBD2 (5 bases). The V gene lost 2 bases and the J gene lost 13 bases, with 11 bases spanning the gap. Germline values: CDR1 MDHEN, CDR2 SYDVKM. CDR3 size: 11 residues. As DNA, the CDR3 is TGTGCCAGCAGTTTAATGGGGAGACCGTACTTC. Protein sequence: CASSLMGRPYF. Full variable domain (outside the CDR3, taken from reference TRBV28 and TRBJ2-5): DVKVTQSSRYLVKRTGEKVFLECVQDMDHENMFWYRQDPGLGLRLIYFSYDVKMKEKGDIPEGYSVSREKKERFSLILESASTNQTSMYLCASSLMGRPYFGPGTRLLVL.

The CDR3 region has the DNA TGTGCCAGCAGTTTAACTAGCGGCGCCTACGAGCAGTACGTC. Residues: CASSLTSGAYEQYV. The chain carries TRBV28 and TRBJ2-7; TRBD2 matches 8 bases. In germline, CDR1 is MDHEN, CDR2 SYDVKM. V trimming: 2 bases; J trimming: 2 bases; junction bases outside the gene matches: 2. This CDR3 has 14 residues.

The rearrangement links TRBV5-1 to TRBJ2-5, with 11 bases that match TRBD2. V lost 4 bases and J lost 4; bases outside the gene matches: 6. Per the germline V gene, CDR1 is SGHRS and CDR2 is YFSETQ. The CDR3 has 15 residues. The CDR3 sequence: CASSTGLADSETQYF. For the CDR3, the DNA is TGCGCCAGCAGCACGGGACTAGCGGACTCAGAGACCCAGTACTTC.

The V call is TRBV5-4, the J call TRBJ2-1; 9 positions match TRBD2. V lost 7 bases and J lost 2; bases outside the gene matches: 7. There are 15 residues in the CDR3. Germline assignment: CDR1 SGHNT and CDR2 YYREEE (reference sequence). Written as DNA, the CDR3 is TGTGCCAGCGAAGAAGCGGGAGGCCCCTACAATGAGCAGTTCTTC. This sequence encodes CASEEAGGPYNEQFF.

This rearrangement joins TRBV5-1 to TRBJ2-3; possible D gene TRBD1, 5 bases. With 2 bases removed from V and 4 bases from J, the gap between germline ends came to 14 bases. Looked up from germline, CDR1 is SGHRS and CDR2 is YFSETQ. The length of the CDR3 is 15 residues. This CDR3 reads CASSFLGHDADTQYF. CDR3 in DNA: TGCGCCAGCAGCTTCTTAGGACATGACGCAGATACGCAGTATTTT.

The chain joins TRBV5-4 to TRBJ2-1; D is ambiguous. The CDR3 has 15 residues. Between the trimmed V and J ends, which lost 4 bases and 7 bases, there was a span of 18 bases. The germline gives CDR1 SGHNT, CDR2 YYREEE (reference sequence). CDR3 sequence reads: CASSGPASGRNEQFF. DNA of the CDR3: TGTGCCAGCAGCGGGCCTGCCTCCGGAAGAAATGAGCAGTTCTTC.

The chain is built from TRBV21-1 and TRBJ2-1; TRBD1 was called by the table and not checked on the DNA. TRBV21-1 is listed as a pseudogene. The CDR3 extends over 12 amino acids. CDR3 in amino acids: CASSKGTGVQFF. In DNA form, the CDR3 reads TGTGCCAGCAGCAAAGGGACAGGGGTTCAGTTCTTC.

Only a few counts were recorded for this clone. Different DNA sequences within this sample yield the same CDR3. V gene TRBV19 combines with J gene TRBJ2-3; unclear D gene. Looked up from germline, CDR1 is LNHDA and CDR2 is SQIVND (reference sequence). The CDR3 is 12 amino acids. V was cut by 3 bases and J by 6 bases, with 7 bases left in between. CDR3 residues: CASSISGDTQYF. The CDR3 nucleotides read TGTGCCAGTAGTATTTCAGGCGATACGCAGTATTTT.

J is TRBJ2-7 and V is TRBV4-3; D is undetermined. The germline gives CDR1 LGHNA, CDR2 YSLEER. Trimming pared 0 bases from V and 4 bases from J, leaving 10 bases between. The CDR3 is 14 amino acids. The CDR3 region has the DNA TGCGCCAGCAGCCAAGATATCGCGGTTTACGAGCAGTACTTC. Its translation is CASSQDIAVYEQYF.

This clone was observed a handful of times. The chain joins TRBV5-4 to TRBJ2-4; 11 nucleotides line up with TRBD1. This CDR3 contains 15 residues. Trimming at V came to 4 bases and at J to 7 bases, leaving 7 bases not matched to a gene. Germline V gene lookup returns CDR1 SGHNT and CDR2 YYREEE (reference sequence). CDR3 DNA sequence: TGTGCCAGCAGCGAAGGACAGGGGGCGGGGAACATTCAGTACTTC. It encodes CASSEGQGAGNIQYF.